What follows are 32 T cell receptor beta chains derived from one specimen sequenced in a study of blood T cell repertoires in COVID-19. Sequenced by immunoSEQ multiplex PCR; TCRdb stores in-frame clones only, minus some. Of tens of thousands of clones in the sample, 85% were seen once. The sample consisted of peripheral blood. The source of these receptors is a man aged 45-65 years with acute or convalescent COVID-19.

The J gene is TRBJ1-5, the V gene TRBV6-6; D gene ambiguous. Germline V gene data show CDR1 as MNHNY and CDR2 as SVGAGI (reference sequence). Between the trimmed V and J ends, which lost 0 bases and 4 bases, there was a span of 7 bases. The CDR3 runs 14 residues. The CDR3 nucleotides are TGTGCCAGCAGTTACTCTTCGGGAAATCAGCCCCAGCATTTT. As protein: CASSYSSGNQPQHF.

J is TRBJ1-3 and V is TRBV2, with TRBD1 matching 7 bases. The J segment lost 0 bases and the V segment lost 8 bases, leaving 10 bases of the junction unmatched. CDR3 length: 16 residues. Germline values: CDR1 SNHLY, CDR2 FYNNEI. In nucleotides, the CDR3 is TGTGCCAGCTCACGGGAAACAGGGGACTCTGGAAACACCATATATTTT. Encoded protein: CASSRETGDSGNTIYF.

J is TRBJ2-7 and V is TRBV10-3, with TRBD1 as a possible D gene (5 bases). The germline V gene has CDR1 ENHRY and CDR2 SYGVKD. This CDR3 contains 12 residues. With 4 bases removed from V and 2 bases from J, the gap between germline ends came to 6 bases. The CDR3 spells CAISVGAYEQYF. The DNA for the CDR3 is TGTGCCATCAGTGTAGGGGCCTACGAGCAGTACTTC.

This clone was picked up a small number of times. The chain has TRBV5-4 and TRBJ2-2; TRBD2 matches at 9 bases. CDR3 length: 18 amino acids. CDR1 SGHNT and CDR2 YYREEE come from the germline V gene (reference sequence). J was trimmed by 3 bases and V by 4 bases; bases with no gene match: 13. The CDR3 region is CASSRGGASGAYTGELFF. The CDR3 bases are TGTGCCAGCAGCCGTGGTGGGGCTAGCGGGGCTTACACCGGGGAGCTGTTTTTT.

J is TRBJ2-5 and V is TRBV19; 7 positions match TRBD2. Germline-derived CDR1 and CDR2 are LNHDA and SQIVND (reference sequence). The CDR3 length is 16 residues. V gave up 7 bases and J gave up 2 bases; unmatched junction bases: 13. The CDR3 reads CASTSGRASGQETQYF. In nucleotides, the CDR3 is TGTGCCAGTACAAGCGGAAGGGCTAGCGGTCAAGAGACCCAGTACTTC.

This chain uses TRBV9 with TRBJ2-2, with 11 bases aligning to TRBD2. Germline V gene sequence: CDR1 SGDLS, CDR2 YYNGEE. The V and J ends lost 4 bases and 5 bases, in that order; junction bases with no gene match: 4. CDR3 length: 15 residues. The CDR3 protein is CASSPSGGNTGELFF. The DNA of the CDR3 is TGTGCCAGCAGCCCTAGCGGGGGGAATACCGGGGAGCTGTTTTTT.

This clone was seen only once. The chain links TRBV5-1 to TRBJ1-1, with 8 bases that match TRBD1. Losses at the gene ends were 4 bases for V and 7 bases for J; bases not matched to a gene: 3. Germline V gives CDR1 SGHRS, CDR2 YFSETQ. The CDR3 extends over 12 amino acids. The CDR3 reads CASSHGQGEAFF. The DNA for the CDR3 is TGCGCCAGCAGCCACGGACAGGGTGAAGCTTTCTTT.

The CDR3 region has the DNA TGTGCCAGTAGTCTCGGGGGGTACTACGAGCAGTACTTC. Encoded protein: CASSLGGYYEQYF. The chain has TRBV19 and TRBJ2-7; 7 positions agree with TRBD2. From germline, CDR1 is LNHDA and CDR2 SQIVND (reference sequence). With 5 bases clipped from V and 3 bases from J, the junction kept 4 bases outside the gene matches. This CDR3 contains 13 residues.

V is TRBV4-1 and J is TRBJ1-1; 7 bases line up with TRBD1. Germline loops: CDR1 MGHRA, CDR2 YSYEKL. There are 14 residues in the CDR3. J was trimmed by 7 bases and V by 1 base; bases with no gene match: 6. The DNA of the CDR3 is TGCGCCAGCAGCCAAGTCGGGGGACAGAGTGAAGCTTTCTTT. It translates to CASSQVGGQSEAFF.

The chain combines TRBV27 with TRBJ2-3; the D is unclear. The V end was cut by 3 bases, the J end by 6 bases, with 4 bases between. Germline loops: CDR1 MNHEY, CDR2 SMNVEV (reference sequence). The CDR3 loop spans 11 amino acids. The CDR3 sequence is CASSLRDTQYF. The CDR3 nucleotides are TGTGCCAGCAGTTTGAGGGATACGCAGTATTTT.

The chain has TRBV24-1 and TRBJ2-3; TRBD2 is a possible D gene (6 bases). Between the trimmed V and J ends, which lost 1 base and 5 bases, there was a span of 9 bases. The CDR3 totals 14 residues. The germline gives CDR1 KGHDR, CDR2 SFDVKD. Here the CDR3 reads CATSDFSRGDTQYF. Written as DNA, the CDR3 is TGTGCCACCAGTGATTTCTCGCGGGGAGATACGCAGTATTTT.

Turning to this clone: At one end, the junction sequence differs from germline, possibly due to a read error. CDR3 sequence: CASSLGAPGNTIYF. CDR3 in DNA: TGTGCCAGCAGCTTGGGGGCTCCTGGGAACACCATATATTTT. This chain connects TRBV5-4 to TRBJ1-3, with D unclear. Per germline, CDR1 SGHNT and CDR2 YYREEE (reference sequence). The CDR3 contains 14 residues.

V usage is TRBV18 and J usage is TRBJ2-3; 7 bases agree with TRBD2. Germline V CDR1 and CDR2: KGHSH, LQKENI. CDR3 size: 16 residues. Trimming took 3 bases from V and 5 from J; bases not matched to a gene: 11. Written as DNA, the CDR3 is TGTGCCAGCTCACCGCGGATGGGAGGGGCCGGAGATACGCAGTATTTT. Translating gives CASSPRMGGAGDTQYF.

The J gene is TRBJ2-1, the V gene TRBV7-2, with a weak D call TRBD2 (7 bases). Per germline, CDR1 SGHTA and CDR2 FQGNSA. This CDR3 region has 15 residues. Trimming cost V 0 bases and J 6 bases, with 12 bases left between them. For the CDR3, the DNA is TGTGCCAGCAGCTTAGCGGGAGGGGGTTTCAATGAGCAGTTCTTC. Its translation is CASSLAGGGFNEQFF.

V usage is TRBV7-9 and J usage is TRBJ1-1, with 9 bases fitting TRBD1. Germline values: CDR1 SEHNR, CDR2 FQNEAQ (reference sequence). The CDR3 sequence is 15 residues long. With V trimmed by 1 base and J by 6 bases, 6 bases remained unmatched. CDR3 DNA sequence: TGTGCCAGCAGCTTAGTGGACAGGGGTATGCCTGAAGCTTTCTTT. Protein sequence: CASSLVDRGMPEAFF.

V usage is TRBV19 and J usage is TRBJ2-4; 7 bases line up with TRBD1. Germline lookup yields CDR1 LNHDA and CDR2 SQIVND (reference sequence). The trim removed 7 bases at V and 0 bases at J, leaving 15 bases unmatched. The CDR3 spans 18 residues. The CDR3 DNA follows: TGTGCCAGTACCCCCAGGGGCACAGGGGCCCTAGCCAAAAACATTCAGTACTTC. It encodes CASTPRGTGALAKNIQYF.

J is TRBJ1-2 and V is TRBV7-9; D gene uncertain. CDR3 length: 11 amino acids. Germline assignment: CDR1 SEHNR and CDR2 FQNEAQ (reference sequence). Trimming left V 4 bases short and J 2 bases short, with 2 bases between. This CDR3 reads CASSSNYGYTF. The CDR3, as DNA: TGTGCCAGCAGCTCGAACTATGGCTACACCTTC.

V is TRBV6-5 and J is TRBJ2-2, with 8 bases identical to TRBD2. CDR3 length: 15 residues. Germline-derived CDR1 and CDR2 are MNHEY and SVGAGI. After removal of 6 bases from V and 6 bases from J, the junction contained 9 bases not matched to a gene. The CDR3 protein is CASSRPGTSPGELFF. The CDR3 DNA follows: TGTGCCAGCAGCCGTCCCGGGACTAGTCCCGGGGAGCTGTTTTTT.

The rearrangement links TRBV2 to TRBJ2-3; 9 bases are shared with TRBD1. Germline CDR1 is SNHLY and CDR2 is FYNNEI. The CDR3 consists of 14 residues. The junction had 6 bases not matched to a gene; V was cut back by 9 bases and J by 2 bases. DNA for the CDR3: TGTGCCAGACAGGGGGCTTTTAACACAGATACGCAGTATTTT. Translating gives CARQGAFNTDTQYF.

This chain joins TRBV11-2 and TRBJ2-3; the match to TRBD2 covers 14 bases. The CDR3 extends over 18 amino acids. V lost 1 base, J lost 3 bases, and 6 bases stayed unmatched. CDR1 is SGHAT, CDR2 FQNNGV, per germline. The CDR3 DNA reads TGTGCCAGCAGCTTAGCGGGACTAGCGGGGGCCCTTACAGATACGCAGTATTTT. The encoded protein is CASSLAGLAGALTDTQYF.

This chain joins TRBV5-4 and TRBJ1-2; TRBD1 aligns across 7 bases. The CDR3 is made up of 13 amino acids. V dropped 3 bases and J dropped 2; count of bases not matched to a gene: 1. CDR1 is SGHNT, CDR2 YYREEE, per germline (reference sequence). CDR3 sequence: CASSSTGNYGYTF. The CDR3 DNA is TGTGCCAGCAGCTCGACAGGGAACTATGGCTACACCTTC.

The chain uses TRBV19 and TRBJ2-1; TRBD2 matches 13 bases. This CDR3 contains 15 residues. Germline V gene lookup returns CDR1 LNHDA and CDR2 SQIVND (reference sequence). V dropped 6 bases and J dropped 4; count of bases not matched to a gene: 3. The CDR3 sequence: CASRGLAGLYNEQFF. CDR3 DNA sequence: TGTGCCAGTAGGGGACTAGCGGGACTTTACAATGAGCAGTTCTTC.

In this sample, this clone turned up a few times. CDR3 sequence (DNA): TGCAGCGTCCGCGACAGGGTTAACTATGGCTACACCTTC. Translating gives CSVRDRVNYGYTF. The chain is built from TRBV29-1 and TRBJ1-2; 7 positions agree with TRBD1. This CDR3 is built from 13 residues. The V gene end was trimmed by 6 bases and the J gene end by 1 base; junction bases not matched to a gene: 5. Germline CDR1 is SQVTM and CDR2 is ANQGSEA.

The gene calls are TRBV3-1 (or the pseudogene TRBV3-2) and TRBJ2-7, with 10 nucleotides matching TRBD2. The V gene end was trimmed by 4 bases and the J gene end by 3 bases; junction bases not matched to a gene: 6. The germline CDR1 and CDR2 sequences are LGHDT and YNNKEL (reference sequence). The CDR3 runs 15 residues. CDR3 region: CASSPPLAGDYEQYF. As DNA, the CDR3 is TGTGCCAGCAGCCCGCCCCTAGCGGGAGACTACGAGCAGTACTTC.

This chain joins TRBV19 and TRBJ1-1, with no clear D. The CDR3 is 14 amino acids. The germline CDR1 and CDR2 sequences are LNHDA and SQIVND (reference sequence). V was cut by 4 bases and J by 4 bases, with 13 bases left in between. CDR3 protein: CASSTISWSTEAFF. The CDR3, as DNA: TGTGCCAGTAGTACCATTAGTTGGAGCACTGAAGCTTTCTTT.

This clone occurred once. V gene TRBV6-5 combines with J gene TRBJ2-5; 7 bases are shared with TRBD1. The length of the CDR3 is 15 residues. The ends lost 3 bases at V and 4 bases at J; junction bases unmatched: 8. Germline loops: CDR1 MNHEY, CDR2 SVGAGI. The CDR3 here is CASSYPTGTGETQYF. CDR3 DNA sequence: TGTGCCAGCAGTTATCCGACAGGGACGGGAGAGACCCAGTACTTC.

Remarks on this clone: Other DNA variants within this sample encode the same CDR3. The genes are TRBV6-2 or TRBV6-3 and TRBJ1-5; the match to TRBD1 covers 7 bases. The V and J ends lost 4 bases and 3 bases, in that order; junction bases with no gene match: 3. The CDR3 consists of 14 residues. Germline CDR1 and CDR2: MNHEY and SVGEGT. In DNA, the CDR3 is TGTGCCAGCAGTTCGACAGGGACCAATCAGCCCCAGCATTTT. Residues: CASSSTGTNQPQHF.

This chain uses TRBV10-3 with TRBJ2-1; maybe TRBD2 (6 bases). Germline V gene lookup returns CDR1 ENHRY and CDR2 SYGVKD. This CDR3 comprises 15 residues. V was pared by 3 bases and J by 0 bases, with 9 bases between. CDR3 DNA: TGTGCCATCAGTGAAATCGGGAGCTCCTACAATGAGCAGTTCTTC. It is translated as CAISEIGSSYNEQFF.

This clone was seen just once. The CDR3 DNA is TGTGCCAGCAGCCCGCAGGGGGACGATGAGCAGTTCTTC. It yields the protein CASSPQGDDEQFF. This rearrangement joins TRBV5-5 to TRBJ2-1; 7 bases match TRBD1. The CDR3 covers 13 residues. Trimming took 4 bases from V and 8 from J; bases not matched to a gene: 6. The germline gives CDR1 SGHKS, CDR2 YYEKEE (reference sequence).

Only one count was recorded for this clone. This chain links TRBV19 with TRBJ1-2; possibly TRBD1 for D (6 bases). This CDR3 is 16 amino acids long. V dropped 5 bases and J dropped 0 bases, with 16 bases sitting between them. Per the germline V gene, CDR1 is LNHDA and CDR2 is SQIVND (reference sequence). Here the CDR3 reads CASSWAGTNANYGYTF. The DNA of the CDR3 is TGTGCCAGTAGTTGGGCAGGGACAAACGCTAACTATGGCTACACCTTC.

This clone was recorded once. The V and J genes are TRBV30 and TRBJ2-7, with a possible D match to TRBD1 (5 bases). The CDR3 spans 13 residues. Trimming pared 0 bases from V and 3 bases from J, leaving 9 bases between. The V gene's germline CDR1 is GTSNPN and CDR2 SVGIG (reference sequence). The CDR3 protein is CAWSVARDYEQYF. Here the CDR3 DNA reads TGTGCCTGGAGTGTAGCCAGGGACTACGAGCAGTACTTC. The full variable domain, its missing parts supplied by reference TRBV30 and TRBJ2-7, is SQTIHQWPATLVQPVGSPLSLECTVEGTSNPNLYWYRQAAGRGLQLLFYSVGIGQISSEVPQNLSASRPQDRQFILSSKKLLLSDSGFYLCAWSVARDYEQYFGPGTRLTVT.

V is TRBV3-1 (or the pseudogene TRBV3-2) and J is TRBJ1-1; 8 positions agree with TRBD1. The V gene end was trimmed by 1 base and the J gene end by 4 bases; junction bases not matched to a gene: 5. Germline V gene data show CDR1 as LGHDT and CDR2 as YNNKEL (reference sequence). This CDR3 has 15 residues. The CDR3 region is CASSQAGTGSTEAFF. Written as DNA, the CDR3 is TGTGCCAGCAGCCAAGCCGGGACAGGTAGCACTGAAGCTTTCTTT.